This T cell receptor beta chain stems from a study of shared clonotypes between healthy human individuals (dated by TCRdb to 2018 to 2020). Broadly, across the study: The cohort included a few men and a couple of women between 18 and 49 years of age. For each donor, CD4 naive and CD4 memory were each given three plates, CD8 naive was given two plates, and CD8 memory was given one plate. To estimate repertoire size and how much clonotype sharing occurs between individuals, the study deeply sequenced the blood TCR repertoires of about five healthy adults. Libraries were prepared and TCR repertoires were sequenced by different laboratories using diverse techniques, in order to increase sequencing depth and limit assay-specific biases. Leukapheresis yielded between about 0.94 and 10 billion PBMCs per donor.

As encoded in the germline V gene (reference sequence), CDR1 is SEHNR while CDR2 is FQNEAQ. Relative to germline, V is 5 bases shorter and J is 7 bases shorter, with 15 bases between their ends. The CDR3, from cysteine to phenylalanine, totals 13 residues. Of the read, only the CDR3 DNA is kept; its 39 bases are in frame from base 1. TCR CDR3 regions were amplified from genomic DNA by multiplex PCR using the deep immunoSEQ assay. Extracted genomic DNA from each cell subset was spread evenly across all wells of several immunoSEQ 96-well plates, with each plate serving as a replicate. For sorted subsets, 200 to 250 ng of genomic DNA, equivalent to 25,000 to 35,000 T cell genomes, went into each replicate PCR. Purified libraries were measured with a Qubit 3.0 fluorometer, size-checked on a Bioanalyzer 2100, and measured again with the KAPA Library Quantification kit. A separate single-read 150-cycle Illumina NextSeq 550 flow cell was used to sequence each immunoSEQ 96-well plate. The published analysis was carried out like this. Because the immunoSEQ output included only junctional sequences and no quality scores, the filtering could not be the same as the filtering used for full-length reads. To assign V/J genes and CDR3, sequences were annotated against IMGT germline references using PyIR, a Python wrapper for IgBLAST v1.9. Reads were filtered out if the reads had weak V/J assignments (E-value above 1e-6), no CDR3, stop codons, out-of-frame junctions, or ambiguous translated residues. V3J clonotypes were defined as sequences sharing an identical inferred V gene, J gene, and CDR3 amino acid sequence. To compute the percentage overlap between repertoires, the number of shared unique clonotypes was divided by the size of the smaller repertoire. RTK rarefaction, the Chao1 estimator, and Recon v2.1 estimates of unobserved clonotypes were used to assess repertoire richness. For all TCRbeta clonotypes obtained by the gDNA method from four donors, generation probabilities were computed with OLGA. Drawn from immuneACCESS, this table holds only the in-frame rearrangements with V and J called that TCRdb kept. Clones are partly lost; checked studies trace under half to an unresolved V gene and leave the rest unexplained. That table gives V, J and clone size, and the DNA gave D and trimming. Recorded for this sample are about 820,000 clones; 90% to 95% of them occurred a single time. The top ten clonotypes cover 20% to 30% of the sample.

A remark on this clone: The clone's antigen remains unknown. No clone much larger than this one lies a single base away; base qualities are absent.

CD8 naive samples were obtained by positive selection for CCR7 among CD45RO-negative cells, yielding a CD45RA+CCR7+ population from which TemRA cells were excluded. Donors were healthy HIV-negative adults with no recently reported acute infections or vaccinations. All donors were Caucasian adults living in Nashville, Tennessee, USA. Blood was collected by leukapheresis, and PBMCs were isolated by Ficoll-Histopaque density gradient centrifugation and then cryopreserved in liquid nitrogen vapor phase. Purity and quantity of every magnetically sorted T cell population were checked by analytical flow cytometry. From each sorted fraction, genomic DNA was isolated and quantified by UV absorbance on a Nanodrop 2000c. On the study overall, not on this receptor specifically: Roughly 5.2% of naive CD4, 3.5% of naive CD8, 2% to 2.5% of memory CD4, and 0.35% to 0.4% of memory CD8 clonotypes were shared across a few donors. Only blood was sampled, and tissue TCR repertoires likely differ from those in blood. The genetic and exposure-history diversity represented was limited by the small number of donors. Estimated clonotype richness was generally larger for naive than for memory subsets. Rarefaction of sorted-subset datasets indicated incomplete sequencing despite the large sequencing depth. Based on pairwise subsampling, the degree of clonotype sharing among donors was expected to be affected by sequencing depth. Clonotypes shared by all four sorted-subset donors showed higher generation probabilities than non-shared clonotypes.

The specimen sequenced was naive CD8+ T cells sorted from blood. Reading the label with the study, this specimen's cell subset or site is: CD45RA+CCR7+. The sequence is built from TRBV7-9 and TRBJ2-7; the D gene is perhaps TRBD2, from 6 matching bases. This TCR was recovered from a man younger than 45 in good health. The bases are TGTGCCAGCAGCCCTGGGACTCCGGGTGAGCAGTACTTC. It translates to CASSPGTPGEQYF.